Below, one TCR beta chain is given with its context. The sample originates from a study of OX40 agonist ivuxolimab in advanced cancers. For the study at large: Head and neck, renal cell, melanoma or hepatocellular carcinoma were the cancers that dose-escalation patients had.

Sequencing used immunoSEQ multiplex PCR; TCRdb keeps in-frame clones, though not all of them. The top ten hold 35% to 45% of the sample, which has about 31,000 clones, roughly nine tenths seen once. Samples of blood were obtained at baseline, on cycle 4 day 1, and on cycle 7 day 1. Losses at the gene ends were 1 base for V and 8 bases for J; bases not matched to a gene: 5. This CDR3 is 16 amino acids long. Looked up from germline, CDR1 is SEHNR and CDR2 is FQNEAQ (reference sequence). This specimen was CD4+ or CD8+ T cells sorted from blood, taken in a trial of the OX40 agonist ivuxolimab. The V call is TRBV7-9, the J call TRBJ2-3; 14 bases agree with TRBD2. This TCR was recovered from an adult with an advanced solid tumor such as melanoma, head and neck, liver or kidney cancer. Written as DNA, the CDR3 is TGTGCCAGCAGCTTAGGCCCGGGACTAGCGGGAGCTACGCAGTATTTT. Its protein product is CASSLGPGLAGATQYF.